This TCR beta chain was sequenced in a study of T cells in Graves' hyperthyroidism and ophthalmopathy. Study results and caveats: Ophthalmopathy was model-predicted a median about six months pre-onset. Most thyroid-expanded clonotypes above 0.001 were also found in blood.

Researchers took RNA transcripts and amplified the TCR beta CDR3 regions from them. A set of HTBI primers served as the primers for a first-round RT-PCR of the TCR CDR3. TCRdb recomputed calls from the multiplex PCR reads with MiXCR, one row per CDR3 protein. The sample lists approximately 570,000 distinct CDR3 sequences; 20% were seen once. Lactation, pregnancy, other autoimmune disease or uncontrolled infection led to exclusion of patients. Diagnosis relied on clinical symptoms, serum thyroxine and TRAb, thyroid ultrasound and orbital computed tomography. Deletions cut 3 bases from V and 4 bases from J, with 15 bases between. This CDR3 is built from 15 residues. Germline values: CDR1 GTSNPN, CDR2 SVGIG (reference sequence). In the case of this clonotype: Its antigen is as yet unknown.

This TCR was recovered from a man aged 35-49 years with Graves' ophthalmopathy. The specimen was blood. The chain carries TRBV30 and TRBJ1-4; D is uncertain. This CDR3 is CAWRGNRQLNEKLFF. As DNA, the CDR3 is TGTGCCTGGAGGGGGAACCGACAACTTAATGAAAAACTGTTTTTT.